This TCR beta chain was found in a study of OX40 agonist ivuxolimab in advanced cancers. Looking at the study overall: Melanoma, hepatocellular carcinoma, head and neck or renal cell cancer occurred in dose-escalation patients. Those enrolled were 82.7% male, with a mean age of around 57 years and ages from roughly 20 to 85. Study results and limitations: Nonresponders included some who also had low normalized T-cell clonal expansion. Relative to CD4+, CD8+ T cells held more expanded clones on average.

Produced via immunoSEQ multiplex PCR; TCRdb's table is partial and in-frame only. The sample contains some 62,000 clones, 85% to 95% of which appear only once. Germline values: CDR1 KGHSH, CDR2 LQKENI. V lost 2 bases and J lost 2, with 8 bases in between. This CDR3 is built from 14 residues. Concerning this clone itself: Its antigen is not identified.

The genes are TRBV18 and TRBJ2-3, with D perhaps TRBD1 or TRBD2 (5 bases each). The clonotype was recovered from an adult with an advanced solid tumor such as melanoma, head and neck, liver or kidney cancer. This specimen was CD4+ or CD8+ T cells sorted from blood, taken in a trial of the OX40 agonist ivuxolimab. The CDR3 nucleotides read TGTGCCAGCTCACCAAGGGACCCCACAGATACGCAGTATTTT. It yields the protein CASSPRDPTDTQYF.